This T cell receptor beta chain originates from a study of blood T cells in healthy people across ages. V was shortened by 4 bases and J by 7 bases, with 9 bases between the two germline ends. The germline gives CDR1 SGHRS, CDR2 YFSETQ. The CDR3 covers 13 residues. In this sample, this clonotype turned up once. What it binds is not known. A J-beta primer mix and a sample-barcoded 5' primer were used in a second PCR of about 7 to 11 cycles. Paired-end reads containing CDR3 totaled no fewer than 2.5 million for each sample. TCRdb analysed the 5' RACE reads with MiXCR anew, one entry per CDR3 protein. Seen here are about 1 million distinct CDR3 sequences, more than 35% observed once, and the top ten hold approximately 17%. Study conclusions and caveats: Higher diversity and more naive CD4+ cells were features of long-lived donors, compared to aged donors. Naive T cell percentage and TCR beta diversity correlated strongly.

The chain uses TRBV5-1 and TRBJ1-6; no firm D call. The TCR comes from a woman aged 60 to 75 in good health. What was sequenced was blood. The CDR3 coding sequence is TGCGCCAGCAGCAAGGAGCAGAATTCACCCCTCCACTTT. Amino acids: CASSKEQNSPLHF.